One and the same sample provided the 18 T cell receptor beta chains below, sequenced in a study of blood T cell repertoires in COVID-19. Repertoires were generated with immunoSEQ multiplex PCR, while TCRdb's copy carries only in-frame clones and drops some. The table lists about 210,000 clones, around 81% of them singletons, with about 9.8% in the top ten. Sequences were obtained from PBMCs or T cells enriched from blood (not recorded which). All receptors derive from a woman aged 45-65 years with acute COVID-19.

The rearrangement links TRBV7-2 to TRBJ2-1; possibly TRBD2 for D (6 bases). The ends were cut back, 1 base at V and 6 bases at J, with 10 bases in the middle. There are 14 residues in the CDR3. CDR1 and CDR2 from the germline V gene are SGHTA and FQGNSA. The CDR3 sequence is CASSLDPTSNEQFF. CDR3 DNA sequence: TGTGCCAGCAGCTTAGACCCGACTAGCAATGAGCAGTTCTTC.

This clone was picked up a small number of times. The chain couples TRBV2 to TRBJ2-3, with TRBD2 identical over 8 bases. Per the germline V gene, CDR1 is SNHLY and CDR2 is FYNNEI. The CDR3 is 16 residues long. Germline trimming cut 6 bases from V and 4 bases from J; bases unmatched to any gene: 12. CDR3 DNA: TGTGCCAGCAGGTCCAGCTCCGGGAGGGTCGCAGATACGCAGTATTTT. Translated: CASRSSSGRVADTQYF.

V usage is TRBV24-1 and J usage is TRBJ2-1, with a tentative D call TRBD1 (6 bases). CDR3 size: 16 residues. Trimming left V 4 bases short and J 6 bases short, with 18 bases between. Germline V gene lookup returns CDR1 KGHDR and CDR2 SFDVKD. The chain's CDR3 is CATSDPTGFQGNEQFF. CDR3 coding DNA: TGTGCCACCAGTGACCCTACAGGGTTCCAGGGCAATGAGCAGTTCTTC.

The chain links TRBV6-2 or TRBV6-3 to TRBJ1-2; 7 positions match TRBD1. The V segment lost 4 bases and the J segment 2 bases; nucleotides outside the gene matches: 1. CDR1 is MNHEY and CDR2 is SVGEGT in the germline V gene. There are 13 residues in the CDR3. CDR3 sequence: CASSWGQNYGYTF. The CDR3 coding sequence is TGTGCCAGCAGTTGGGGACAGAACTATGGCTACACCTTC.

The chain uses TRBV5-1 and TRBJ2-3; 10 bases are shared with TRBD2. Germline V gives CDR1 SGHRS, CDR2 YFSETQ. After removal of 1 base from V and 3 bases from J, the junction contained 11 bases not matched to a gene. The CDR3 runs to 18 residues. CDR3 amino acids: CASSLWSGGADGTDTQYF. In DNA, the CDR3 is TGCGCCAGCAGCTTGTGGAGCGGGGGGGCTGATGGGACAGATACGCAGTATTTT.

The CDR3 DNA sequence: TGTGCCAGCAGCTTACGTAAAGGGGACAGGGGGCTCACGGCTAATGAAAAACTGTTTTTT. It is translated as CASSLRKGDRGLTANEKLFF. V usage is TRBV7-8 and J usage is TRBJ1-4, with TRBD1 matching 12 bases. CDR3 size: 20 residues. CDR1 and CDR2 from the germline V gene are SGHVS and FQNEAQ. The ends lost 2 bases at V and 3 bases at J; junction bases unmatched: 13. The whole variable domain, remainder taken from reference TRBV7-8 and TRBJ1-4, is GAGVSQSPRYKVAKRGQDVALRCDPISGHVSLFWYQQALGQGPEFLTYFQNEAQLDKSGLPSDRFFAERPEGSVSTLKIQRTQQEDSAVYLCASSLRKGDRGLTANEKLFFGSGTQLSVL.

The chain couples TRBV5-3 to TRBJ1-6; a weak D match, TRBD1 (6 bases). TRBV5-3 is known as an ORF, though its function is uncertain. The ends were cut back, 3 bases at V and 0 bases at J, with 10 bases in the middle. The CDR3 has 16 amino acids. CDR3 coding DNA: TGTGCCAGAAGCTCAGGGGAGGGCTCCTATAATTCACCCCTCCACTTT. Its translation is CARSSGEGSYNSPLHF.

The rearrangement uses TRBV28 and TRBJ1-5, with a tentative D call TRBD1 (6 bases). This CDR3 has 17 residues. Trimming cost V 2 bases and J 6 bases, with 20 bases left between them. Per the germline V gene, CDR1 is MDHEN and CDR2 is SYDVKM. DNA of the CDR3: TGTGCCAGCAGTTTAATATCGGACAGCCTTATATCTCAGCCCCAGCATTTT. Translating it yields CASSLISDSLISQPQHF.

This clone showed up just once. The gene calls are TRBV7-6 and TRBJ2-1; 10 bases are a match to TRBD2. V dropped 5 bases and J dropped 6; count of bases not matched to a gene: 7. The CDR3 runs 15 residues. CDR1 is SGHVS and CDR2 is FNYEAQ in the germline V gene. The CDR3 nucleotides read TGTGCCAGCAGCCTCAGGACTAGCGGTCCCAATGAGCAGTTCTTC. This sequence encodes CASSLRTSGPNEQFF.

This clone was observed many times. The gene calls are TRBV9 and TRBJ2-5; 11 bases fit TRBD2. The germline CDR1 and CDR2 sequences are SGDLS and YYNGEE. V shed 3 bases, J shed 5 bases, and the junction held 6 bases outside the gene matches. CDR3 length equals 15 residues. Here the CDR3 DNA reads TGTGCCAGCAGCGCCCAGACTAGCGGGGAGGAGACCCAGTACTTC. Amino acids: CASSAQTSGEETQYF.

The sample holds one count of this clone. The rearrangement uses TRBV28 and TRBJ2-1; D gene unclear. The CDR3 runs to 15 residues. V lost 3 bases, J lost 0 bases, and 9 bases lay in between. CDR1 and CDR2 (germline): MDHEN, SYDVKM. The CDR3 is CASSFPKSSYNEQFF. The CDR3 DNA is TGTGCCAGCAGTTTCCCCAAGAGCTCCTACAATGAGCAGTTCTTC.

CDR3 DNA: TGTGCCAGCAGTTTGGGGCGGCCTAGCACAGATACGCAGTATTTT. It encodes CASSLGRPSTDTQYF. The V and J genes are TRBV27 and TRBJ2-3, with a possible D match to TRBD1 (5 bases). V was pared by 3 bases and J by 0 bases, with 10 bases between. The germline V gene encodes CDR1 MNHEY and CDR2 SMNVEV (reference sequence). The CDR3 sequence is 15 residues long.

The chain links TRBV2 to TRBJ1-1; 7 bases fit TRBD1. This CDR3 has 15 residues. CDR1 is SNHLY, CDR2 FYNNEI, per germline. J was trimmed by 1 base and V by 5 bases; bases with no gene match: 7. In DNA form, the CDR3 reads TGTGCCAGCAGTAAGGGACAGACAGCGAACACTGAAGCTTTCTTT. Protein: CASSKGQTANTEAFF.

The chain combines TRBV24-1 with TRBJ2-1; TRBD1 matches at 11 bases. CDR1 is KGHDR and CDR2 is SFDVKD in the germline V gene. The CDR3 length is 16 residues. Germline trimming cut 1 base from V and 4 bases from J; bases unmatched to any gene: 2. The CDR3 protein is CATSDFGTGGYNEQFF. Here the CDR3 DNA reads TGTGCCACCAGTGATTTTGGGACAGGGGGATACAATGAGCAGTTCTTC.

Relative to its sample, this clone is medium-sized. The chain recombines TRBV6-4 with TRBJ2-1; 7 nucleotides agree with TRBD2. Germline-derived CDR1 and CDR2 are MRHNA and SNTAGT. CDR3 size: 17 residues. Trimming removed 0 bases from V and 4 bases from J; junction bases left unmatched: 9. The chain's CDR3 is CASSDSTRLAIYNEQFF. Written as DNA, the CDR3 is TGTGCCAGCAGTGACTCGACGAGACTAGCTATATACAATGAGCAGTTCTTC.

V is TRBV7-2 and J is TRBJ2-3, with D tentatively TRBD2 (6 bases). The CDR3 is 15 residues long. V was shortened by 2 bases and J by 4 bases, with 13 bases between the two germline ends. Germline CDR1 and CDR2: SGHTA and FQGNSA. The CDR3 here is CASSLNRGTADTQYF. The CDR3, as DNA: TGTGCCAGCAGCTTAAATCGCGGGACCGCAGATACGCAGTATTTT.

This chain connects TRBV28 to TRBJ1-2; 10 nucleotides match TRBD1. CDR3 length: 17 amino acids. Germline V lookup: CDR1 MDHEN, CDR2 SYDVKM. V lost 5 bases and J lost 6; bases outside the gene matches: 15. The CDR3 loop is CASSQESTGGKVHGYTF. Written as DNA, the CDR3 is TGTGCCAGCAGTCAAGAATCGACAGGGGGCAAGGTTCATGGCTACACCTTC.

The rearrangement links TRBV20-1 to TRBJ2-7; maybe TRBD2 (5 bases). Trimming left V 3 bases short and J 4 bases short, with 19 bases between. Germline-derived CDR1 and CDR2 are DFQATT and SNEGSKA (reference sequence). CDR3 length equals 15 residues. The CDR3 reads CSASGPTARGYEQYF. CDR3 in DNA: TGCAGTGCTAGTGGGCCGACCGCCCGGGGTTACGAGCAGTACTTC.